This entry lists 11 T cell receptor beta chains sequenced from one sample in a study of spatial heterogeneity in lung cancer. Time point meaning: sample taken at primary tumor resection. No cells were sorted before sequencing. The whole RNA sequenced was extracted from tumor, nontumor lung or frozen PBMC. TCRdb re-analysed the 5' RACE reads in MiXCR, keeping a single row per CDR3 protein. The data hold some 3,000 distinct CDR3 sequences, with around 12% observed a single time. The sequences come from normal lung tissue next to the tumor, collected at surgery. All receptors come from a male donor with early-stage non-small cell lung cancer.

Within the sample, this clonotype is medium-sized. V usage is TRBV20-1 and J usage is TRBJ2-1; 7 positions match TRBD2. CDR1 and CDR2 (germline): DFQATT, SNEGSKA (reference sequence). The CDR3 sequence is 15 residues long. V trimming: 6 bases; J trimming: 0 bases; junction bases outside the gene matches: 8. The CDR3, as DNA: TGCAGTGCATCTAGCGGACCGAGCTCCTACAATGAGCAGTTCTTC. Amino acids: CSASSGPSSYNEQFF.

This clonotype was observed at least ten times. The chain is built from TRBV6-1 and TRBJ2-3; D is unclear. The CDR3 totals 15 residues. The germline V and J ends were trimmed by 4 bases and 2 bases, with 13 bases remaining between them. Germline CDR1 MNHNS, CDR2 SASEGT. CDR3 loop: CASSAQPKDTDTQYF. The CDR3 DNA sequence: TGTGCCAGCAGTGCCCAGCCTAAAGACACAGATACGCAGTATTTT.

This clonotype was found many times. The V gene is TRBV6-5, the J gene TRBJ2-4; 9 bases are shared with TRBD1. The V gene's germline CDR1 is MNHEY and CDR2 SVGAGI. Losses at the gene ends were 3 bases for V and 0 bases for J; bases not matched to a gene: 6. There are 17 residues in the CDR3. The DNA of the CDR3 is TGTGCCAGCAGTTATGCCGGGACAGGGACAGCCAAAAACATTCAGTACTTC. It codes for CASSYAGTGTAKNIQYF.

This clonotype was counted many times. The chain combines TRBV12-3 or TRBV12-4 with TRBJ2-7; D ambiguous. The CDR3 runs to 13 residues. V dropped 6 bases and J dropped 2 bases, with 11 bases sitting between them. As DNA, the CDR3 is TGTGCCAGCAGACGACTGGATACCTACGAGCAGTACTTC. Amino acid sequence: CASRRLDTYEQYF.

This clonotype came up many times. The chain employs TRBV28 and TRBJ2-3; 9 bases are a match to TRBD1. The CDR3 consists of 14 residues. The J segment lost 7 bases and the V segment lost 5 bases, leaving 7 bases of the junction unmatched. CDR1 and CDR2 from the germline V gene are MDHEN and SYDVKM. CDR3 in amino acids: CASSPAGQGNTQYF. For the CDR3, the DNA is TGTGCCAGCAGTCCCGCGGGACAGGGAAATACGCAGTATTTT.

This clonotype rates as medium-sized. The rearrangement uses TRBV10-3 and TRBJ1-5, with D uncertain. Looked up from germline, CDR1 is ENHRY and CDR2 is SYGVKD. Trimming stripped 6 bases from V and 0 bases from J, with 12 bases between. CDR3 length: 15 amino acids. CDR3 coding DNA: TGTGCCATCAGACCAGACGGAAGTAGCAATCAGCCCCAGCATTTT. Its protein is CAIRPDGSSNQPQHF.

Judged by abundance, this clonotype is medium-sized. V and J are TRBV29-1 and TRBJ1-5; TRBD1 aligns across 9 bases. The CDR3 covers 14 residues. The germline V gene has CDR1 SQVTM and CDR2 ANQGSEA. V shed 0 bases and J 4 bases; nucleotides not matched to a gene: 1. CDR3 sequence (DNA): TGCAGCGTTGAAGAGACAGGGGGGAATCAGCCCCAGCATTTT. This translates into CSVEETGGNQPQHF.

The chain has TRBV12-3 or TRBV12-4 and TRBJ2-3; maybe TRBD2 (6 bases). This CDR3 spans 14 amino acids. The V end was cut by 3 bases, the J end by 2 bases, with 9 bases between. The CDR3 reads CASSFAGPTDTQYF. The CDR3 nucleotides read TGTGCCAGCAGTTTCGCGGGGCCCACAGATACGCAGTATTTT.

This clonotype is termed medium-sized. This chain links TRBV12-3 or TRBV12-4 with TRBJ2-7; no firm D call. This CDR3 region has 14 residues. Trimming removed 2 bases at V and 5 bases at J, with 13 bases between. The CDR3 nucleotides are TGTGCCAGCAGTTTATCTATCAGTACTGACGAGCAGTACTTC. Translation gives CASSLSISTDEQYF.

By its share, this clonotype is large. V and J are TRBV24-1 and TRBJ2-3; 7 positions match TRBD1. The CDR3 runs to 20 residues. V shed 4 bases, J shed 6 bases, and the junction held 24 bases outside the gene matches. Germline-derived CDR1 and CDR2 are KGHDR and SFDVKD. In DNA, the CDR3 is TGTGCCACCAGTGACTCCGGGACAGCCGGGCCCACTCGCACAGCGGATACGCAGTATTTT. Protein sequence: CATSDSGTAGPTRTADTQYF.

The V call is TRBV6-5, the J call TRBJ2-7; 9 bases line up with TRBD1. The CDR3 runs 14 residues. Germline CDR1 is MNHEY and CDR2 is SVGAGI. Unmatched junction bases numbered 3, after V lost 0 bases and J lost 6 bases. DNA for the CDR3: TGTGCCAGCAGTTACTCCGGGACAGGGACCGAGCAGTACTTC. Its translation is CASSYSGTGTEQYF.